This TCR beta chain was observed in a study of T cells in Graves' hyperthyroidism and ophthalmopathy. Comments on this clonotype: Its target is unknown.

Germline CDR1 reads SSHAT; CDR2 reads FNYEAQ (reference sequence). CDR3 length: 9 amino acids. Study-wide results and limits: Appearing also in blood were most of the thyroid clonotypes expanded above 0.001.

The TCR beta CDR3 regions underwent amplification using RNA transcripts as the source. The TCR CDR3 first-round RT-PCR relied on the HTBI primer set. A single record per CDR3 protein comes from TCRdb applying MiXCR to the multiplex PCR reads. The table records 500,000 to 600,000 distinct CDR3 sequences, about 43% of them present only once. The sample comprised peripheral blood or thyroid tissue (not recorded which). The source is an adult woman with Graves' disease, either hyperthyroidism or ophthalmopathy (not recorded which). The rearrangement links TRBV7-7 to TRBJ1-2; D remains ambiguous. As DNA, the CDR3 is TGTGCTAGGGTGTATGGCTACACCTTC. Translated: CARVYGYTF.